A single sample gave rise to the 12 T cell receptor beta chains below, sequenced in a study of Ad26.COV2.S vaccination and SARS-CoV-2 variants. Treatment reported: around 19 received Ad26.COV2.S at low or high dose, single or two shots; a few received placebo; per-sample allocation not given. At day 63 after the first vaccine or placebo injection, samples were drawn. Here immunoSEQ multiplex PCR was the method, and the copy in TCRdb shows in-frame clones only, minus some. The top ten clones hold roughly 1.5% of a sample with fewer than 900,000 clones, roughly nine tenths of them seen once. Sequenced here: peripheral blood, sampled in a trial of Ad26.COV2.S vaccine versus placebo. Receptors originate from a person aged 18-65 years who received the Ad26.COV2.S COVID-19 vaccine or a placebo.

This clone was observed a few times. The chain joins TRBV25-1 to TRBJ1-6; the D is unclear. The CDR3 contains 17 residues. CDR1 is MGHDK, CDR2 SYGVNS, per germline. Trimming left V 3 bases short and J 2 bases short, with 14 bases between. The CDR3 sequence: CASSDTGSGAYNSPLHF. The CDR3 region has the DNA TGTGCCAGCAGTGACACGGGGAGTGGCGCCTATAATTCACCCCTCCACTTT.

This chain joins TRBV3-1 (or the pseudogene TRBV3-2) and TRBJ1-1; 8 positions agree with TRBD1. The CDR3 consists of 14 residues. The junction had 3 bases not matched to a gene; V was cut back by 1 base and J by 5 bases. Germline V gene lookup returns CDR1 LGHDT and CDR2 YNNKEL (reference sequence). The CDR3 region has the DNA TGTGCCAGCAGCCAAGGGGACAGGTCGACTGAAGCTTTCTTT. It yields the protein CASSQGDRSTEAFF.

This clone appeared once. The chain links TRBV29-1 to TRBJ2-2; D unresolved. Germline assignment: CDR1 SQVTM and CDR2 ANQGSEA. The CDR3 length is 13 residues. The V and J ends lost 1 base and 3 bases respectively, with 6 bases between them. The CDR3 nucleotides are TGCAGCGTTGAAGTCCCTTACACCGGGGAGCTGTTTTTT. Translating it yields CSVEVPYTGELFF.

The rearrangement joins TRBV9 to TRBJ1-3; 7 positions agree with TRBD1. The CDR3 sequence is 15 residues long. CDR1 and CDR2 from the germline V gene are SGDLS and YYNGEE. Germline trimming cut 3 bases from V and 4 bases from J; bases unmatched to any gene: 7. The CDR3 loop is CASSGGTAIGNTIYF. The CDR3 DNA is TGTGCCAGCAGCGGTGGGACAGCCATCGGAAACACCATATATTTT.

This chain connects TRBV18 to TRBJ2-7, with 9 positions matching TRBD1. Germline V gives CDR1 KGHSH, CDR2 LQKENI. The CDR3 sequence is 15 residues long. V gave up 3 bases and J gave up 3 bases; unmatched junction bases: 6. The CDR3 DNA reads as TGTGCCAGCTCACCGGGGACAGGGTGGAGCTACGAGCAGTACTTC. It encodes CASSPGTGWSYEQYF.

This clone was seen only a few times. In DNA, the CDR3 is TGTGCCAGCAGCTACCAAGGGGATGAAAAACTGTTTTTT. Amino acid sequence: CASSYQGDEKLFF. The chain joins TRBV7-9 to TRBJ1-4, with D maybe TRBD1 (5 bases). V was pared by 4 bases and J by 6 bases, with 9 bases between. The CDR3 spans 13 residues. The germline V gene has CDR1 SEHNR and CDR2 FQNEAQ (reference sequence).

The rearrangement joins TRBV11-2 to TRBJ1-4; TRBD1 agrees at 8 bases. Trimming at V came to 5 bases and at J to 7 bases, leaving 9 bases not matched to a gene. Looked up from germline, CDR1 is SGHAT and CDR2 is FQNNGV. The CDR3 runs 15 residues. CDR3 residues: CASSPGGQGIEKLFF. CDR3 DNA: TGTGCCAGCAGCCCCGGAGGACAGGGTATTGAAAAACTGTTTTTT.

The V gene is TRBV19, the J gene TRBJ1-6; 9 bases match TRBD1. Germline V lookup: CDR1 LNHDA, CDR2 SQIVND (reference sequence). The CDR3 spans 16 residues. Trimming cost V 5 bases and J 14 bases; bases outside gene matches: 16. The CDR3 DNA reads TGTGCCAGTAGTCCGGGACAGGGATTCATTAGTTCGGCCCTCCACTTT. It yields the protein CASSPGQGFISSALHF.

The V gene is TRBV6-5, the J gene TRBJ2-3; no reliable D call. Germline CDR1 MNHEY, CDR2 SVGAGI. V was trimmed by 3 bases and J by 2 bases, leaving 9 bases between them. The CDR3 runs to 14 residues. CDR3 DNA: TGTGCCAGCAGTTATAGGCTAACCACAGATACGCAGTATTTT. Translated, it gives CASSYRLTTDTQYF.

The chain joins TRBV18 to TRBJ1-5, with D possibly matching TRBD1 (5 bases). This CDR3 has 13 residues. With 6 bases removed from V and 7 bases from J, the gap between germline ends came to 13 bases. In germline, CDR1 is KGHSH, CDR2 LQKENI. For the CDR3, the DNA is TGTGCCAGCTCGGGCAGGGACGGGCAGCCCCAGCATTTT. This encodes CASSGRDGQPQHF.

Of note for this clone: The sample carries other DNA sequences with the same CDR3. The rearrangement uses TRBV13 and TRBJ1-5; the D is unclear. The CDR3 loop spans 14 amino acids. V was pared by 0 bases and J by 4 bases, with 7 bases between. Germline V CDR1 and CDR2: PRHDT, FYEKMQ (reference sequence). This CDR3 is CASSLGGNNQPQHF. The CDR3 bases are TGTGCCAGCAGCTTAGGCGGAAATAATCAGCCCCAGCATTTT.

The V call is TRBV11-2, the J call TRBJ2-5, with unresolved D. This CDR3 is built from 10 residues. Germline CDR1 and CDR2: SGHAT and FQNNGV. Trimming left V 1 base short and J 7 bases short, with 1 base between. CDR3 loop: CASSLGTQYF. DNA for the CDR3: TGTGCCAGCAGCTTAGGGACCCAGTACTTC.